The 25 T cell receptor beta chains below come from one sample, sequenced in a study of T cell responses to AZD1222 COVID-19 vaccine. The table came from immunoSEQ multiplex PCR; TCRdb's copy has only in-frame clones and leaves some out. This sample has 120,000 or so clones, with 75% to 90% found just once. This sample comprised peripheral blood, obtained on day 0 of AZD1222 vaccination. These receptors were obtained from an adult in good health.

This chain links TRBV5-1 with TRBJ2-7, with TRBD1 matching 7 bases. This CDR3 has 14 amino acids. Germline V gene data show CDR1 as SGHRS and CDR2 as YFSETQ. V was clipped by 4 bases and J by 0 bases; unmatched bases: 4. This chain's CDR3 is CASSPTGASYEQYF. In DNA, the CDR3 is TGCGCCAGCAGCCCCACAGGGGCCTCCTACGAGCAGTACTTC.

The V and J genes are TRBV4-2 and TRBJ2-2, with TRBD2 as a possible D gene (5 bases). Germline V gene sequence: CDR1 LGHNA, CDR2 YNFKEQ. CDR3 length: 15 amino acids. V was shortened by 3 bases and J by 2 bases, with 10 bases between the two germline ends. The CDR3 region is CASSHPGDNTGELFF. CDR3 coding DNA: TGTGCCAGCAGCCATCCCGGGGATAACACCGGGGAGCTGTTTTTT.

The V call is TRBV30, the J call TRBJ1-5, with D possibly being TRBD1 (5 bases). This CDR3 contains 14 residues. The germline V gene has CDR1 GTSNPN and CDR2 SVGIG (reference sequence). Between the trimmed V and J ends, which lost 3 bases and 6 bases, there was a span of 15 bases. The CDR3 is CAWRPQGRSQPQHF. CDR3 in DNA: TGTGCCTGGAGGCCGCAGGGTAGGAGTCAGCCCCAGCATTTT. The variable domain in full, with the rest retrieved from reference TRBV30 and TRBJ1-5, is SQTIHQWPATLVQPVGSPLSLECTVEGTSNPNLYWYRQAAGRGLQLLFYSVGIGQISSEVPQNLSASRPQDRQFILSSKKLLLSDSGFYLCAWRPQGRSQPQHFGDGTRLSIL.

The genes are TRBV7-9 and TRBJ2-7, with a possible D match to TRBD1 (5 bases). V shed 5 bases and J shed 0 bases, with 14 bases lying between them. CDR1 is SEHNR, CDR2 FQNEAQ, per germline (reference sequence). This CDR3 has 15 residues. The CDR3 loop is CASSNPPGFSYEQYF. The CDR3 DNA reads TGTGCCAGCAGCAACCCCCCAGGGTTCTCCTACGAGCAGTACTTC.

This chain connects TRBV6-1 to TRBJ2-3; TRBD1 or TRBD2 may be the D gene (5 bases each). Trimming took off 3 bases at V and 1 base at J, with 11 bases between the two ends. This CDR3 is 15 amino acids long. CDR1 is MNHNS, CDR2 SASEGT, per germline. The CDR3 region has the DNA TGTGCCAGCAGTGAGAGTCGGGACCGCACAGATACGCAGTATTTT. Its protein is CASSESRDRTDTQYF.

The chain employs TRBV7-9 and TRBJ1-4, with D possibly being TRBD1 (6 bases). The V end was cut by 5 bases, the J end by 3 bases, with 13 bases between. This CDR3 is 15 amino acids long. Looked up from germline, CDR1 is SEHNR and CDR2 is FQNEAQ (reference sequence). CDR3 in amino acids: CASSLQTGANEKLFF. Written as DNA, the CDR3 is TGTGCCAGCAGCCTACAGACAGGCGCTAATGAAAAACTGTTTTTT. The complete variable domain, with remaining parts taken from reference TRBV7-9 and TRBJ1-4, reads DTGVSQNPRHKITKRGQNVTFRCDPISEHNRLYWYRQTLGQGPEFLTYFQNEAQLEKSRLLSDRFSAERPKGSFSTLEIQRTEQGDSAMYLCASSLQTGANEKLFFGSGTQLSVL.

V usage is TRBV28 and J usage is TRBJ2-7; D may match TRBD1 or TRBD2 (6 bases each). Germline V lookup: CDR1 MDHEN, CDR2 SYDVKM. The CDR3 spans 15 residues. Trimming took off 4 bases at V and 6 bases at J, with 19 bases between the two ends. The CDR3: CASSSYVSGAREQYF. CDR3 nucleotides: TGTGCCAGCAGTTCCTATGTATCGGGGGCGCGCGAGCAGTACTTC.

The chain uses TRBV11-3 and TRBJ2-1; TRBD1 or TRBD2 may be the D gene (5 bases each). CDR3 length: 18 amino acids. Germline CDR1 is SGHNT and CDR2 is YENEEA. Trimming stripped 1 base from V and 0 bases from J, with 16 bases between. The CDR3 DNA sequence: TGTGCCAGCAGCTTAGTCCTTGGGACCGAGAGCTCCTACAATGAGCAGTTCTTC. It yields the protein CASSLVLGTESSYNEQFF. Full variable domain (outside the CDR3, taken from reference TRBV11-3 and TRBJ2-1): EAGVVQSPRYKIIEKKQPVAFWCNPISGHNTLYWYLQNLGQGPELLIRYENEEAVDDSQLPKDRFSAERLKGVDSTLKIQPAELGDSAVYLCASSLVLGTESSYNEQFFGPGTRLTVL.

V is TRBV21-1 and J is TRBJ2-3; the D call in the table, TRBD2, was not verified against the DNA. TRBV21-1 is recorded as a pseudogene. The CDR3 has 17 residues. CDR3 amino acids: CASSLRKTSGRTDTQYF. The CDR3 coding sequence is TGTGCCAGCAGCCTTCGTAAGACTAGCGGGAGAACAGATACGCAGTATTTT.

The gene calls are TRBV7-5 and TRBJ1-4; the DNA was not compared with TRBD1, the D call given in the table. TRBV7-5 is recorded as a pseudogene. This CDR3 region has 16 residues. CDR3: CVRSLGTGQGFKKLFF. In nucleotides, the CDR3 is TGTGTCAGAAGCTTAGGGACGGGACAGGGGTTTAAAAAACTGTTTTTT.

V usage is TRBV5-1 and J usage is TRBJ1-6, with a weak D call TRBD1 (5 bases). Trimming cost V 3 bases and J 7 bases, with 17 bases left between them. Germline CDR1 SGHRS, CDR2 YFSETQ. This CDR3 contains 16 residues. CDR3 in DNA: TGCGCCAGCAGCTCCCTCACCGGGACGGGGAATTCACCCCTCCACTTT. Amino acids: CASSSLTGTGNSPLHF.

The genes are TRBV19 and TRBJ1-2; possibly TRBD1 for D (5 bases). The CDR3 has 16 residues. Germline values: CDR1 LNHDA, CDR2 SQIVND (reference sequence). The V gene lost 2 bases and the J gene lost 5 bases, with 18 bases spanning the gap. The CDR3 loop is CASSISRAATYYGYTF. In nucleotides, the CDR3 is TGTGCCAGTAGTATAAGCAGGGCCGCAACCTATTATGGCTACACCTTC.

DNA of the CDR3: TGTGCCAGCAGCCTAGGACGGATGAACACTGAAGCTTTCTTT. Its translation is CASSLGRMNTEAFF. The rearrangement joins TRBV7-3 to TRBJ1-1; no clear D gene. Between the trimmed V and J ends, which lost 5 bases and 0 bases, there was a span of 10 bases. CDR3 length: 14 residues. The germline CDR1 and CDR2 sequences are SGHTA and FQGTGA.

The chain uses TRBV27 and TRBJ1-6; 8 bases are shared with TRBD1. Germline V gives CDR1 MNHEY, CDR2 SMNVEV (reference sequence). The CDR3 is made up of 15 amino acids. The J segment lost 9 bases and the V segment lost 2 bases, leaving 6 bases of the junction unmatched. DNA of the CDR3: TGTGCCAGCAGTTTACGGACAGGGCCTCTTTCACCCCTCCACTTT. It codes for CASSLRTGPLSPLHF.

The chain is built from TRBV27 and TRBJ2-3; D gene ambiguous. The germline V gene has CDR1 MNHEY and CDR2 SMNVEV (reference sequence). The CDR3 loop spans 13 amino acids. Deletions cut 7 bases from V and 1 base from J, with 9 bases between. DNA for the CDR3: TGTGCCAGCACTGGGGATCGCACAGATACGCAGTATTTT. Its translation is CASTGDRTDTQYF.

The V and J genes are TRBV14 and TRBJ1-1; no definite D call. There are 12 residues in the CDR3. V lost 4 bases and J lost 11, with 14 bases in between. Germline-derived CDR1 and CDR2 are SGHDN and FVKESK. In nucleotides, the CDR3 is TGTGCCAGCAGCCCTGACTGGAGTGCCGCTTTCTTT. Translation gives CASSPDWSAAFF.

The CDR3 DNA follows: TGTGCCATCAGTGAACTTGAGCCACAGAACACTGAAGCTTTCTTT. This gives the protein CAISELEPQNTEAFF. This chain links TRBV10-3 with TRBJ1-1; D gene uncertain. V lost 3 bases and J lost 1, with 12 bases in between. The CDR3 sequence is 15 residues long. Germline CDR1 ENHRY, CDR2 SYGVKD.

The V call is TRBV6-1, the J call TRBJ2-1; 9 bases map to TRBD2. The germline V gene has CDR1 MNHNS and CDR2 SASEGT. J was trimmed by 3 bases and V by 3 bases; bases with no gene match: 3. The CDR3 is 15 amino acids. This CDR3 is CASSDFSGGYNEQFF. CDR3 coding DNA: TGTGCCAGCAGTGATTTTAGCGGGGGCTACAATGAGCAGTTCTTC.

The chain couples TRBV9 to TRBJ2-4; 9 bases are shared with TRBD2. Germline CDR1 and CDR2: SGDLS and YYNGEE. The CDR3 consists of 15 residues. V lost 4 bases and J lost 1; bases outside the gene matches: 3. The CDR3 protein is CASSPGTSAKNIQYF. The CDR3, as DNA: TGTGCCAGCAGCCCGGGGACTAGCGCCAAAAACATTCAGTACTTC.

The rearrangement joins TRBV6-2 or TRBV6-3 to TRBJ1-6, with D tentatively TRBD1 (5 bases). This CDR3 spans 16 amino acids. Germline assignment: CDR1 MNHEY and CDR2 SVGEGT. Trimming removed 0 bases at V and 7 bases at J, with 13 bases between. This CDR3 reads CASSYSTYWGNSPLHF. CDR3 in DNA: TGTGCCAGCAGTTACTCGACTTACTGGGGGAATTCACCCCTCCACTTT.

The CDR3 DNA is TGCAGCGCGGGGGGTAGCGGGGAGCTGTTTTTT. Translation: CSAGGSGELFF. The rearrangement joins TRBV29-1 to TRBJ2-2, with 7 bases fitting TRBD2. CDR1 is SQVTM and CDR2 is ANQGSEA in the germline V gene. The CDR3 loop spans 11 amino acids. Trimming at V came to 7 bases and at J to 7 bases, leaving 3 bases not matched to a gene.

This chain links TRBV6-2 or TRBV6-3 with TRBJ1-6, with 10 bases fitting TRBD1. The CDR3 has 16 amino acids. Germline CDR1 and CDR2: MNHEY and SVGEGT. The J segment lost 7 bases and the V segment lost 6 bases, leaving 9 bases of the junction unmatched. In nucleotides, the CDR3 is TGTGCCAGCAGCGTATCCGGGACAGGGGCCAATTCACCCCTCCACTTT. It yields the protein CASSVSGTGANSPLHF.

The CDR3 is CASSQGHPDTQYF. CDR3 coding DNA: TGTGCCAGCAGCCAGGGCCACCCCGATACGCAGTATTTT. The chain employs TRBV3-1 (or the pseudogene TRBV3-2) and TRBJ2-3; D unclear. The length of the CDR3 is 13 residues. V lost 3 bases, J lost 6 bases, and 10 bases lay in between. CDR1 LGHDT and CDR2 YNNKEL come from the germline V gene (reference sequence).

The CDR3 protein is CATSETVSSYNEQFF. CDR3 sequence (DNA): TGTGCCACCAGTGAAACAGTGAGCTCCTACAATGAGCAGTTCTTC. This chain joins TRBV24-1 and TRBJ2-1; the D is unclear. V lost 4 bases and J lost 0, with 9 bases in between. Germline V gene data show CDR1 as KGHDR and CDR2 as SFDVKD. The CDR3 has 15 amino acids.

The chain links TRBV6-1 to TRBJ2-2, with TRBD2 matching 7 bases. The length of the CDR3 is 19 residues. V lost 2 bases to trimming and J lost 5 bases; unmatched junction nucleotides: 17. CDR1 and CDR2 from the germline V gene are MNHNS and SASEGT. In DNA, the CDR3 is TGTGCCAGCAGTGAAATCAGGCGGCGGGAGAGGTATTGGACCGGGGAGCTGTTTTTT. Translated: CASSEIRRRERYWTGELFF.